The 5 T cell receptor beta chains reported below all come from one sample, sequenced in a study of T cell repertoires in cytomegalovirus infection. TCRdb redid the calling of the reads with MiXCR, one entry per CDR3 protein. This table holds some 300,000 distinct CDR3 sequences, roughly a tenth found once. The sample comprised PBMCs. Receptors were obtained from a human donor in good health (CMV status not recorded). Some clones in this sample may be carry-over from other donors' samples.

This clonotype appeared a few times. The gene calls are TRBV10-3 and TRBJ2-7, with a weak D call TRBD2 (5 bases). V lost 0 bases, J lost 2 bases, and 8 bases lay in between. The CDR3 extends over 14 amino acids. CDR1 is ENHRY and CDR2 is SYGVKD in the germline V gene. The CDR3 sequence is CAISESIGTYEQYF. Written as DNA, the CDR3 is TGTGCCATCAGTGAGTCAATCGGGACCTACGAGCAGTACTTC.

The chain combines TRBV7-2 with TRBJ2-7; 8 nucleotides agree with TRBD2. The CDR3 runs to 14 residues. Germline V CDR1 and CDR2: SGHTA, FQGNSA. The V segment lost 5 bases and the J segment 6 bases; nucleotides outside the gene matches: 9. CDR3 sequence (DNA): TGTGCCAGCAGCCAGCAGCGGGGGTCAGGCGAGCAGTACTTC. Translated: CASSQQRGSGEQYF.

In this sample, this clonotype turned up many times. V and J are TRBV24-1 and TRBJ2-3, with a possible D match to TRBD1 (6 bases). V was trimmed by 1 base and J by 0 bases, leaving 10 bases between them. The germline V gene has CDR1 KGHDR and CDR2 SFDVKD. CDR3 length: 16 residues. The CDR3 region has the DNA TGTGCCACCAGTGATTTCAGGGACACAAGCACAGATACGCAGTATTTT. It yields the protein CATSDFRDTSTDTQYF.

This clonotype was seen at least ten times. The chain uses TRBV7-6 and TRBJ2-1, with a weak D call TRBD1 (5 bases). V was shortened by 5 bases and J by 5 bases, with 19 bases between the two germline ends. CDR3 length: 16 amino acids. Looked up from germline, CDR1 is SGHVS and CDR2 is FNYEAQ. CDR3 sequence: CASSLPLRDRNNEQFF. The CDR3 DNA is TGTGCCAGCAGCCTCCCGCTCAGGGATCGGAACAATGAGCAGTTCTTC.

Concerning this clonotype: The germline gene is not matched at one end of the junction; a read error may be the cause. The genes are TRBV6-2 or TRBV6-3 and TRBJ1-1; TRBD1 matches at 8 bases. Germline CDR1 is MNHEY and CDR2 is SVGEGT. There are 14 residues in the CDR3. CDR3 sequence: CASSQDRGYTEAYF. CDR3 in DNA: TGTGCCAGCAGCCAAGACAGGGGTTACACTGAAGCTTACTTT.